This is a list of T cell receptor beta chains from one sample in a study of cytomegalovirus exposure and HLA in healthy donors. TCRdb's copy holds only in-frame clones and misses some; the assay was immunoSEQ multiplex PCR. This table has roughly 200,000 clones, about 80% appearing once. The sequenced material came from PBMCs. The receptors were sampled from a woman between 35 and 50 years old in good health and CMV-seronegative. The CDR3 runs from the conserved cysteine through the conserved F or W. Each record gives: CDR3 length, J gene, V gene, D gene, clone size, CDR3 DNA, CDR3 protein. D genes are given only for firm matches. For some rows the clone size is stated as once, few or many, or as a class when expanded; others skip it.

len: 17; j_gene: TRBJ2-1; v_gene: TRBV28; d_gene: TRBD2; abundance: few; CDR3nt: TGTGCCAGCAGTTCCCTAAGCGGGGGGGCCATGCTGGATGAGCAGTTCTTC; CDR3aa: CASSSLSGGAMLDEQFF
len: 15; j_gene: TRBJ2-1; v_gene: TRBV6-5; d_gene: .; abundance: few; CDR3nt: TGTGCCAGCAGTCCCGACTTTAGCTCCTACAATGAGCAGTTCTTC; CDR3aa: CASSPDFSSYNEQFF
len: 13; j_gene: TRBJ1-2; v_gene: TRBV29-1; d_gene: TRBD1; abundance: .; CDR3nt: TGCAGCGTCAATGGACAGGGATTTGAGGGCTACACCTTC; CDR3aa: CSVNGQGFEGYTF
len: 14; j_gene: TRBJ2-3; v_gene: TRBV27; d_gene: TRBD2; abundance: .; CDR3nt: TGTGCCAGCACCCTGGGAGGGGCGACAGATACGCAGTATTTT; CDR3aa: CASTLGGATDTQYF
len: 14; j_gene: TRBJ1-4; v_gene: TRBV6-1; d_gene: .; abundance: .; CDR3nt: TGTGCCAGCACACCCGGACAAACGAATGAAAAACTGTTTTTT; CDR3aa: CASTPGQTNEKLFF
len: 15; j_gene: TRBJ2-3; v_gene: TRBV5-1; d_gene: .; abundance: .; CDR3nt: TGCGCCAGCCGGCGTCTCCAGGGACTCACAGATACGCAGTATTTT; CDR3aa: CASRRLQGLTDTQYF
len: 13; j_gene: TRBJ1-1; v_gene: TRBV28; d_gene: .; abundance: once; CDR3nt: TGTGCCAGCAGTTTTTCTACAGGGACTGAAGCTTTCTTT; CDR3aa: CASSFSTGTEAFF
len: 16; j_gene: TRBJ1-6; v_gene: TRBV7-9; d_gene: .; abundance: .; CDR3nt: TGTGCCAGCAGCTTGGGGTGGGGTCAAGGGGATTCACCCCTCCACTTT; CDR3aa: CASSLGWGQGDSPLHF
len: 12; j_gene: TRBJ1-1; v_gene: TRBV6-5; d_gene: .; abundance: .; CDR3nt: TGTGCCAGTTTTACAGGGTGGACTGAAGCTTTCTTT; CDR3aa: CASFTGWTEAFF
len: 17; j_gene: TRBJ1-3; v_gene: TRBV7-9; d_gene: TRBD1; abundance: .; CDR3nt: TGTGCCAGCCGAAGCAGGGGACAGGACCACTCTGGAAACACCATATATTTT; CDR3aa: CASRSRGQDHSGNTIYF